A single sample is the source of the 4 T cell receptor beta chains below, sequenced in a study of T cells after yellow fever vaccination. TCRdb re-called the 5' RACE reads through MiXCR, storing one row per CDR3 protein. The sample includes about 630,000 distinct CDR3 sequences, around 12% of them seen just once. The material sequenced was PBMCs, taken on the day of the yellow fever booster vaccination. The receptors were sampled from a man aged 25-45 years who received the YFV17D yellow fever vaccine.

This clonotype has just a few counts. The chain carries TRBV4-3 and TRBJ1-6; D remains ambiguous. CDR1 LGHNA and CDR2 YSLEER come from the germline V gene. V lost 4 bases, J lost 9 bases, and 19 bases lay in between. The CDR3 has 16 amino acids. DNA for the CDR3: TGCGCCAGCAGCCCAATGCTACGGACTGATTCTTCACCCCTCCACTTT. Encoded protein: CASSPMLRTDSSPLHF.

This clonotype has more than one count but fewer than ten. The CDR3 sequence: CSASPSWSGSMYEQYF. CDR3 nucleotides: TGCAGTGCTAGCCCCTCTTGGAGCGGGAGTATGTACGAGCAGTACTTC. The V and J genes are TRBV20-1 and TRBJ2-7; TRBD2 aligns across 8 bases. V lost 3 bases to trimming and J lost 4 bases; unmatched junction nucleotides: 14. The germline CDR1 and CDR2 sequences are DFQATT and SNEGSKA (reference sequence). This CDR3 contains 16 residues.

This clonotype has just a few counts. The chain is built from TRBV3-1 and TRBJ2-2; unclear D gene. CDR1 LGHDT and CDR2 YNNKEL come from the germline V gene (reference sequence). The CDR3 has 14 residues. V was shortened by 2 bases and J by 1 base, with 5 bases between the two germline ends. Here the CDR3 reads CASSQQVNTGELFF. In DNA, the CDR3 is TGTGCCAGCAGCCAACAGGTGAACACCGGGGAGCTGTTTTTT.

The CDR3 sequence: CASSPLAGGEDTQYF. The CDR3 coding sequence is TGTGCCAGCTCACCGTTAGCGGGAGGGGAAGATACGCAGTATTTT. The chain uses TRBV18 and TRBJ2-3; 11 nucleotides line up with TRBD2. Germline loops: CDR1 KGHSH, CDR2 LQKENI. V shed 3 bases and J 5 bases; nucleotides not matched to a gene: 4. This CDR3 comprises 15 residues.